Following are 19 T cell receptor beta chains from one sample sequenced in a study of blood T cells in healthy people across ages. Sample-barcoded 5' priming and a J-beta primer mix drove a second PCR of roughly 6 to 12 cycles. TCRdb re-analysed the 5' RACE reads in MiXCR, keeping a single row per CDR3 protein. The profile covers roughly 1.4 million distinct CDR3 sequences, with 55% to 75% appearing a single time and about 6.7% taken by the ten largest. Sequencing was carried out using blood. The receptors were sampled from a man aged 18 to 29 in good health.

This clonotype was counted between two and nine times. In DNA, the CDR3 is TGTGCCAGCAGTCCGTCGAGGACTAGTTTTTTTGAGCAGTTCTTC. It yields the protein CASSPSRTSFFEQFF. The gene calls are TRBV5-7 and TRBJ2-1; TRBD2 agrees at 7 bases. TRBV5-7 falls under the ORF class, with uncertain function. This CDR3 contains 15 residues. V lost 5 bases to trimming and J lost 9 bases; unmatched junction nucleotides: 14.

This clonotype has just a few counts. This chain connects TRBV29-1 to TRBJ1-2, with TRBD1 as a possible D gene (6 bases). Germline assignment: CDR1 SQVTM and CDR2 ANQGSEA. CDR3 length equals 12 residues. V was pared by 3 bases and J by 3 bases, with 8 bases between. The CDR3 coding sequence is TGCAGCGTTGACAGGGGTGACTATGGCTACACCTTC. This translates into CSVDRGDYGYTF.

This clonotype was detected a few times. V is TRBV7-9 and J is TRBJ2-7, with D unclear. The length of the CDR3 is 17 residues. Germline V CDR1 and CDR2: SEHNR, FQNEAQ (reference sequence). Between the trimmed V and J ends, which lost 5 bases and 2 bases, there was a span of 22 bases. CDR3 region: CASSPSWGTEAPYEQYF. The CDR3 DNA reads TGTGCCAGCAGCCCTAGTTGGGGAACCGAAGCTCCCTACGAGCAGTACTTC.

The count of this clonotype is one. The chain uses TRBV6-1 and TRBJ1-5; the match to TRBD1 covers 7 bases. Per the germline V gene, CDR1 is MNHNS and CDR2 is SASEGT. The V gene end was trimmed by 6 bases and the J gene end by 7 bases; junction bases not matched to a gene: 12. This CDR3 comprises 15 residues. The CDR3 coding sequence is TGTGCCAGCAGAGACAGGACAGGTCTGTGGCAGCCCCAGCATTTT. Its translation: CASRDRTGLWQPQHF.

CDR3 amino acids: CAISGTASGLNEQFF. CDR3 sequence (DNA): TGTGCCATCAGTGGTACGGCTAGCGGTCTGAATGAGCAGTTCTTC. The genes are TRBV10-3 and TRBJ2-1; 7 positions agree with TRBD2. The V gene end was trimmed by 4 bases and the J gene end by 7 bases; junction bases not matched to a gene: 10. CDR1 and CDR2 from the germline V gene are ENHRY and SYGVKD. This CDR3 has 15 residues.

The chain couples TRBV2 to TRBJ2-1; D might be TRBD2 (6 bases). Trimming took off 4 bases at V and 4 bases at J, with 14 bases between the two ends. The germline V gene has CDR1 SNHLY and CDR2 FYNNEI. The CDR3 sequence is 15 residues long. The CDR3 is CASSGGLADYNEQFF. The CDR3 bases are TGTGCCAGCAGTGGGGGACTGGCGGATTACAATGAGCAGTTCTTC.

This clonotype appeared once. It may be a read error: a sequence one base away is much more abundant. The V gene is TRBV7-9, the J gene TRBJ2-4; 11 bases match TRBD2. The J call may be incorrect, as the DNA end agrees better with TRBJ2-7. The CDR3 runs to 14 residues. Per the germline V gene, CDR1 is SEHNR and CDR2 is FQNEAQ (reference sequence). Here the CDR3 reads CASNPGLADYEQYF. The DNA for the CDR3 is TGTGCCAGCAACCCGGGACTAGCGGACTACGAGCAGTACTTC.

The V call is TRBV14, the J call TRBJ1-2; D not resolved. The germline gives CDR1 SGHDN, CDR2 FVKESK. The V and J ends lost 1 base and 8 bases respectively, with 8 bases between them. There are 12 residues in the CDR3. The CDR3 DNA reads TGTGCCAGCAGCCAAGTCGGTTACGGCTACACCTTC. It translates to CASSQVGYGYTF.

This rearrangement joins TRBV25-1 to TRBJ2-7; the D gene is possibly TRBD2 (6 bases). Germline V gene sequence: CDR1 MGHDK, CDR2 SYGVNS. V lost 3 bases and J lost 2, with 14 bases in between. The CDR3 is 15 residues long. The CDR3 sequence is CASSDHRDFAYEQYF. Here the CDR3 DNA reads TGTGCCAGCAGTGATCACCGGGACTTCGCCTACGAGCAGTACTTC.

This clonotype was seen only a few times. The chain joins TRBV29-1 to TRBJ2-5; D remains ambiguous. V was trimmed by 7 bases and J by 5 bases, leaving 17 bases between them. The CDR3 runs to 13 residues. Germline V gene lookup returns CDR1 SQVTM and CDR2 ANQGSEA. The CDR3 region is CSATITPGETQYF. CDR3 sequence (DNA): TGCAGCGCGACAATCACCCCCGGGGAGACCCAGTACTTC.

This clonotype was detected a few times. This chain uses TRBV29-1 with TRBJ2-3; TRBD1 might be the D (5 bases). Deletions cut 7 bases from V and 1 base from J, with 15 bases between. The CDR3 covers 14 residues. Germline V lookup: CDR1 SQVTM, CDR2 ANQGSEA. CDR3 sequence: CSGHRGARTDTQYF. The CDR3, as DNA: TGCAGCGGACATAGGGGCGCGCGCACAGATACGCAGTATTTT.

The V and J genes are TRBV7-2 and TRBJ1-1; D uncertain. The V end lost 8 bases, the J end lost 1 base, and 17 bases lay between the germline ends. This CDR3 contains 15 residues. Germline V gene data show CDR1 as SGHTA and CDR2 as FQGNSA. CDR3 protein: CASRRVAQGNTEAFF. The CDR3 coding sequence is TGTGCCAGCCGGCGGGTCGCCCAAGGGAACACTGAAGCTTTCTTT.

The chain is built from TRBV6-2 or TRBV6-3 and TRBJ2-5; D might be TRBD1 (6 bases). V lost 5 bases and J lost 0, with 16 bases in between. The CDR3 totals 16 residues. Germline values: CDR1 MNHEY, CDR2 SVGEGT. The CDR3 loop is CASSPTRRGNQETQYF. The CDR3 DNA is TGTGCCAGCAGTCCCACTAGAAGGGGGAACCAAGAGACCCAGTACTTC.

Here the CDR3 reads CARRSTGNEQFF. The CDR3 DNA sequence: TGTGCCAGGAGGTCCACTGGCAATGAGCAGTTCTTC. The chain recombines TRBV2 with TRBJ2-1; no definite D call. The CDR3 covers 12 residues. CDR1 SNHLY and CDR2 FYNNEI come from the germline V gene. V lost 9 bases to trimming and J lost 6 bases, with 12 bases between them.

As concerns this clonotype: One end of the junction does not line up with germline, which may come from a read error. V usage is TRBV5-1 and J usage is TRBJ2-7; the D gene is possibly TRBD2 (5 bases). CDR1 SGHRS and CDR2 YFSETQ come from the germline V gene. The CDR3 consists of 15 residues. DNA for the CDR3: TGCGCCAACAGCTCCATGTCAGCGGCCATTAACGAGCAGTACTTC. Translation: CANSSMSAAINEQYF. The full variable domain, in which reference TRBV5-1 and TRBJ2-7 provide the parts outside the CDR3, is KAGVTQTPRYLIKTRGQQVTLSCSPISGHRSVSWYQQTPGQGLQFLFEYFSETQRNKGNFPGRFSGRQFSNSRSEMNVSTLELGDSALYLCANSSMSAAINEQYFGPGTRLTVT.

Concerning this clonotype itself: The junction does not match germline at one end; this may be a read error. CDR3 region: CASRPGAGGDAQYF. The CDR3, as DNA: TGTGCCAGCAGACCAGGGGCGGGAGGAGATGCGCAGTATTTT. The chain employs TRBV7-2 and TRBJ2-3, with 8 bases lining up with TRBD2. Germline V gives CDR1 SGHTA, CDR2 FQGNSA. CDR3 length equals 14 residues.

The V call is TRBV7-2, the J call TRBJ2-7; 9 nucleotides align to TRBD1. This CDR3 has 16 residues. The ends lost 4 bases at V and 2 bases at J; junction bases unmatched: 9. CDR1 SGHTA and CDR2 FQGNSA come from the germline V gene. The CDR3 loop reads CASSSQRTGVPYEQYF. The CDR3 nucleotides read TGTGCCAGCAGCTCTCAGAGGACAGGGGTACCCTACGAGCAGTACTTC.

The CDR3 DNA reads as TGTGCCAGCAGTGACAGGGGGCGTATAGCTTTCTTT. It encodes CASSDRGRIAFF. This rearrangement joins TRBV2 to TRBJ1-1; 8 bases are a match to TRBD1. Germline-derived CDR1 and CDR2 are SNHLY and FYNNEI. The CDR3 runs to 12 residues. V was clipped by 3 bases and J by 10 bases; unmatched bases: 4. The variable domain in full, completed from reference TRBV2 and TRBJ1-1, reads EPEVTQTPSHQVTQMGQEVILRCVPISNHLYFYWYRQILGQKVEFLVSFYNNEISEKSEIFDDQFSVERPDGSNFTLKIRSTKLEDSAMYFCASSDRGRIAFFGQGTRLTVV.

V and J are TRBV10-3 and TRBJ2-2; TRBD1 aligns across 10 bases. CDR3 length: 14 amino acids. Germline CDR1 is ENHRY and CDR2 is SYGVKD. J gave up 4 bases and V 7 bases, and 3 bases lay outside the gene matches. CDR3 in amino acids: CAITGTGVTGELFF. CDR3 nucleotides: TGTGCCATCACCGGGACAGGGGTCACCGGGGAGCTGTTTTTT.